The 24 T cell receptor beta chains below all came from one sample that was sequenced in a study of T cell repertoires in cytomegalovirus infection. MiXCR, run by TCRdb on the reads, gives a single entry per CDR3 protein. This sample has around 170,000 distinct CDR3 sequences; 13% to 15% occur once, and the top ten carry over 20%. Material for sequencing was PBMCs. The source of these receptors is a human donor in good health (CMV status not recorded). Some clones in this sample may be carry-over from other donors' samples.

The V gene is TRBV29-1, the J gene TRBJ2-2; tentatively, D is TRBD1 (5 bases). CDR3 length: 13 amino acids. CDR1 is SQVTM, CDR2 ANQGSEA, per germline. V lost 3 bases and J 1 base, leaving 6 bases between the germline ends. DNA for the CDR3: TGCAGCGTTGAGCAGGGGAACACCGGGGAGCTGTTTTTT. This encodes CSVEQGNTGELFF.

This clonotype appeared a few times. The chain joins TRBV2 to TRBJ1-5; D is unclear. Per the germline V gene, CDR1 is SNHLY and CDR2 is FYNNEI. CDR3 size: 15 residues. Between the trimmed V and J ends, which lost 5 bases and 1 base, there was a span of 12 bases. CDR3: CASSHGGSSNQPQHF. CDR3 bases: TGTGCCAGCAGTCATGGAGGGTCGAGCAATCAGCCCCAGCATTTT.

This rearrangement joins TRBV4-2 to TRBJ1-1; TRBD1 matches 9 bases. This CDR3 region has 16 residues. Losses at the gene ends were 2 bases for V and 4 bases for J; bases not matched to a gene: 8. The germline gives CDR1 LGHNA, CDR2 YNFKEQ. The CDR3 is CASSQFITGGFTEAFF. The CDR3 DNA follows: TGTGCCAGCAGCCAATTCATAACAGGGGGCTTCACTGAAGCTTTCTTT.

The V and J genes are TRBV7-3 and TRBJ2-1; D perhaps matches TRBD1 (7 bases). Germline loops: CDR1 SGHTA, CDR2 FQGTGA. The ends were cut back, 2 bases at V and 6 bases at J, with 11 bases in the middle. The CDR3 totals 14 residues. CDR3 in DNA: TGTGCCAGCAGCTTATGGCAGGGGGGCAATGAGCAGTTCTTC. It codes for CASSLWQGGNEQFF. Full variable domain (remainder filled in from reference TRBV7-3 and TRBJ2-1): GAGVSQTPSNKVTEKGKYVELRCDPISGHTALYWYRQSLGQGPEFLIYFQGTGAADDSGLPNDRFFAVRPEGSVSTLKIQRTERGDSAVYLCASSLWQGGNEQFFGPGTRLTVL.

This clonotype was observed a few times. V gene TRBV15 combines with J gene TRBJ1-2; D not resolved. The V gene's germline CDR1 is LNHNV and CDR2 YYDKDF (reference sequence). The CDR3 covers 14 residues. V lost 0 bases and J 4 bases, leaving 9 bases between the germline ends. The CDR3 DNA is TGTGCCACCAGCAGAGACGAGGGCAGCTATGGCTACACCTTC. Residues: CATSRDEGSYGYTF.

This clonotype was seen ten or more times. This chain joins TRBV7-4 and TRBJ1-4; possible D gene TRBD1, 5 bases. V lost 7 bases, J lost 7 bases, and 13 bases lay in between. CDR1 is SGHVT, CDR2 SQSDAQ, per germline. The CDR3 is made up of 13 amino acids. The DNA of the CDR3 is TGTGCCAGCATCCGACTGGGGACTGAAAAACTGTTTTTT. Amino acids: CASIRLGTEKLFF. Based on the CDR3 plus reference TRBV7-4 and TRBJ1-4, the full variable domain is GAGVSQSPRYKVAKRGRDVALRCDSISGHVTLYWYRQTLGQGSEVLTYSQSDAQRDKSGRPSGRFSAERPERSVSTLKIQRTEQGDSAVYLCASIRLGTEKLFFGSGTQLSVL.

This clonotype was detected many times. The chain links TRBV14 to TRBJ1-1, with a tentative D call TRBD1 (6 bases). Trimming took 4 bases from V and 4 from J, leaving 16 bases between them. CDR1 is SGHDN and CDR2 is FVKESK in the germline V gene. CDR3 length equals 15 residues. The CDR3 DNA reads TGTGCCAGCAGCCTAGGGGGACCTCACGGCACTGAAGCTTTCTTT. It is translated as CASSLGGPHGTEAFF.

V and J are TRBV5-1 and TRBJ2-3, with a weak D call TRBD2 (5 bases). The V gene's germline CDR1 is SGHRS and CDR2 YFSETQ. The CDR3 has 13 residues. The ends were cut back, 2 bases at V and 6 bases at J, with 10 bases in the middle. CDR3 nucleotide sequence: TGCGCCAGCAGCTTCCGGAGGATGGATACGCAGTATTTT. Its translation is CASSFRRMDTQYF.

The sample holds a few counts of this clonotype. It may be a read error: a sequence one base away is much more abundant. This chain uses TRBV7-9 with TRBJ1-2; 7 bases fit TRBD1. The CDR3 extends over 13 amino acids. Trimming cost V 3 bases and J 4 bases; bases outside gene matches: 2. Germline loops: CDR1 SEHNR, CDR2 FQNEAQ (reference sequence). The CDR3 sequence: CASSLSGGYGYTF. CDR3 nucleotide sequence: TGTGCCAGCAGCTTGTCAGGGGGCTATGGCTACACCTTC.

In this sample, this clonotype turned up many times. The chain has TRBV28 and TRBJ1-4; the match to TRBD1 covers 11 bases. V trimming: 4 bases; J trimming: 8 bases; junction bases outside the gene matches: 6. The CDR3 has 15 residues. Per the germline V gene, CDR1 is MDHEN and CDR2 is SYDVKM. CDR3 DNA: TGTGCCAGCAGTTACGGGACAGGGGGTGGCGAAAAACTGTTTTTT. As protein: CASSYGTGGGEKLFF.

This clonotype was detected many times. The chain recombines TRBV7-2 with TRBJ2-1, with TRBD2 identical over 9 bases. Germline assignment: CDR1 SGHTA and CDR2 FQGNSA. Trimming took 8 bases from V and 5 from J; bases not matched to a gene: 7. The CDR3 is 14 residues long. In nucleotides, the CDR3 is TGTGCCAGCGGCGGCGGGGGGGCTCACAATGAGCAGTTCTTC. Residues: CASGGGGAHNEQFF.

This clonotype has only one observation. This sequence joins TRBV28 and TRBJ2-5, with 10 bases fitting TRBD2. This CDR3 contains 15 residues. V was clipped by 4 bases and J by 4 bases; unmatched bases: 6. Germline V gene lookup returns CDR1 MDHEN and CDR2 SYDVKM. CDR3 DNA sequence: TGTGCCAGCAGTTCGAGCGGGAGGGCCCGAGAGACCCAGTACTTC. It yields the protein CASSSSGRARETQYF.

This clonotype has just a few counts. CDR3 amino acids: CASSLVTTTGTGDQPQHF. The CDR3 DNA follows: TGTGCCAGCAGCCTAGTCACTACCACCGGGACAGGGGATCAGCCCCAGCATTTT. This chain uses TRBV7-9 with TRBJ1-5; TRBD1 matches at 10 bases. CDR1 SEHNR and CDR2 FQNEAQ come from the germline V gene (reference sequence). The CDR3 has 18 residues. J lost 5 bases, V lost 5 bases, and 15 bases had no gene match.

Of note for this clonotype: A much larger clone lies a single base off, so this may be a read error. The chain links TRBV7-9 to TRBJ2-7; D may be TRBD2 (5 bases). CDR3 size: 12 residues. The V gene lost 4 bases and the J gene lost 3 bases, with 7 bases spanning the gap. CDR1 and CDR2 (germline): SEHNR, FQNEAQ (reference sequence). CDR3: CASSSDFYEQYF. The DNA of the CDR3 is TGTGCCAGCAGCTCGGACTTCTACGAGCAGTACTTC. Looking up the rest from reference TRBV7-9 and TRBJ2-7 gives the full variable domain: DTGVSQNPRHKITKRGQNVTFRCDPISEHNRLYWYRQTLGQGPEFLTYFQNEAQLEKSRLLSDRFSAERPKGSFSTLEIQRTEQGDSAMYLCASSSDFYEQYFGPGTRLTVT.

This clonotype was seen repeatedly, ten times or more. The CDR3 loop is CASSPRGGQPQHF. CDR3 coding DNA: TGTGCCAGCAGCCCCAGGGGGGGTCAGCCCCAGCATTTT. The J gene is TRBJ1-5, the V gene TRBV7-2; 7 bases are a match to TRBD1. Losses at the gene ends were 5 bases for V and 6 bases for J; bases not matched to a gene: 4. CDR1 and CDR2 from the germline V gene are SGHTA and FQGNSA. CDR3 length equals 13 residues.

This clonotype was detected ten times or more. The V gene is TRBV7-6, the J gene TRBJ1-2, with 8 nucleotides matching TRBD1. Per germline, CDR1 SGHVS and CDR2 FNYEAQ. V trimming: 5 bases; J trimming: 2 bases; junction bases outside the gene matches: 4. This CDR3 is 14 amino acids long. CDR3 amino acids: CASSPQGANYGYTF. In DNA form, the CDR3 reads TGTGCCAGCAGCCCTCAGGGGGCAAACTATGGCTACACCTTC. Filled out from reference TRBV7-6 and TRBJ1-2, the complete variable domain reads GAGVSQSPRYKVTKRGQDVALRCDPISGHVSLYWYRQALGQGPEFLTYFNYEAQQDKSGLPNDRFSAERPEGSISTLTIQRTEQRDSAMYRCASSPQGANYGYTFGSGTRLTVV.

This clonotype showed up just a few times. The chain links TRBV28 to TRBJ2-7; the D gene is possibly TRBD1 (5 bases). The CDR3 is 13 residues long. The V gene lost 2 bases and the J gene lost 6 bases, with 11 bases spanning the gap. From germline, CDR1 is MDHEN and CDR2 SYDVKM. The CDR3 bases are TGTGCCAGCAGTTTAAGGGCCAGGGTCGAGCAGTACTTC. Translating it yields CASSLRARVEQYF.

The rearrangement links TRBV4-2 to TRBJ1-5; the D gene is possibly TRBD1 (6 bases). The CDR3 loop spans 15 amino acids. The germline V gene encodes CDR1 LGHNA and CDR2 YNFKEQ. Trimming pared 1 base from V and 5 bases from J, leaving 12 bases between. As DNA, the CDR3 is TGTGCCAGCAGCCAAGCACCTACAGGGTATCAGCCCCAGCATTTT. Its protein product is CASSQAPTGYQPQHF.

This clonotype was detected many times. V usage is TRBV6-2 or TRBV6-3 and J usage is TRBJ2-7; 10 bases are shared with TRBD2. The V and J ends lost 6 bases and 2 bases, in that order; junction bases with no gene match: 4. Looked up from germline, CDR1 is MNHEY and CDR2 is SVGEGT. This CDR3 is built from 14 residues. As DNA, the CDR3 is TGTGCCAGCAGATATAGCGGGGGGCCCTACGAGCAGTACTTC. It translates to CASRYSGGPYEQYF.

This clonotype turned up a few times. The chain uses TRBV4-1 and TRBJ2-2; TRBD1 agrees at 8 bases. Germline V CDR1 and CDR2: MGHRA, YSYEKL. There are 17 residues in the CDR3. V lost 1 base, J lost 5 bases, and 9 bases stayed unmatched. The CDR3 here is CASSQAFRTGRTGELFF. The CDR3 DNA reads TGCGCCAGCAGCCAAGCCTTTCGGACAGGGCGGACCGGGGAGCTGTTTTTT.

This clonotype appeared a few times. The V gene is TRBV19, the J gene TRBJ2-2, with no clear D. V lost 8 bases, J lost 1 base, and 2 bases lay in between. CDR3 length equals 11 residues. Looked up from germline, CDR1 is LNHDA and CDR2 is SQIVND (reference sequence). The CDR3 DNA reads TGTGCCAGTGTGAACACCGGGGAGCTGTTTTTT. Translation: CASVNTGELFF.

V usage is TRBV7-9 and J usage is TRBJ2-1, with D possibly being TRBD2 (6 bases). Trimming removed 3 bases from V and 5 bases from J, with 14 bases in between. This CDR3 has 15 amino acids. Germline assignment: CDR1 SEHNR and CDR2 FQNEAQ (reference sequence). The CDR3 DNA is TGTGCCAGCAGCTTGACTAGAATGGGCCACAATGAGCAGTTCTTC. It encodes CASSLTRMGHNEQFF.

This clonotype was seen a few times. The chain is built from TRBV5-1 and TRBJ2-3, with a weak D call TRBD2 (6 bases). The CDR3 runs to 14 residues. The ends were cut back, 4 bases at V and 4 bases at J, with 13 bases in the middle. Germline lookup yields CDR1 SGHRS and CDR2 YFSETQ. The CDR3 sequence: CASSLEGLADTQYF. CDR3 nucleotides: TGCGCCAGCAGCCTGGAGGGACTTGCAGATACGCAGTATTTT.

This clonotype has at least ten counts. V usage is TRBV7-2 and J usage is TRBJ1-2; no definite D call. The CDR3 runs to 13 residues. Germline lookup yields CDR1 SGHTA and CDR2 FQGNSA. V shed 8 bases and J shed 4 bases, with 14 bases lying between them. CDR3 amino acids: CASPSEGIYGYTF. CDR3 in DNA: TGTGCCAGCCCTTCGGAGGGTATCTATGGCTACACCTTC.